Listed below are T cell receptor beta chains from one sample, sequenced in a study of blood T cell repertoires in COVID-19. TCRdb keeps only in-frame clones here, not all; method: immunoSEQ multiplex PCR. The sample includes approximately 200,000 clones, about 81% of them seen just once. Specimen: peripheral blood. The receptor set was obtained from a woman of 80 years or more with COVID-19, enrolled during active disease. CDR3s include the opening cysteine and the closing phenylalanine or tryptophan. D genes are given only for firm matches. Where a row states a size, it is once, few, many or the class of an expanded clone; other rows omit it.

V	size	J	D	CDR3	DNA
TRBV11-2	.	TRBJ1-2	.	CASSVGLYGYTF	TGTGCCAGCAGCGTAGGGCTCTATGGCTACACCTTC
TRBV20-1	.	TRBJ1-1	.	CSTQGRTEAFF	TGCAGTACTCAGGGTCGGACTGAAGCTTTCTTT
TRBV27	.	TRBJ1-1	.	CASSLAQNTEAFF	TGTGCCAGCAGTCTAGCACAGAACACTGAAGCTTTCTTT
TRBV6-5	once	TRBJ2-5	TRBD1	CASRMTGQETQYF	TGTGCCAGCAGGATGACAGGGCAAGAGACCCAGTACTTC
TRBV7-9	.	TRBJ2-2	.	CASSLGSARYTGELFF	TGTGCCAGCAGCTTAGGGAGCGCGCGCTACACCGGGGAGCTGTTTTTT
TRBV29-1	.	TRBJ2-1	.	CSGQGLSSSYNEQFF	TGCAGCGGCCAGGGACTCTCAAGCTCCTACAATGAGCAGTTCTTC
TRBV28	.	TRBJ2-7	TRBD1	CASSPTGGSAYEQYF	TGTGCCAGCAGCCCGACAGGGGGCAGCGCCTACGAGCAGTACTTC
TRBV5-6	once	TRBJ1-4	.	CAKWTFREKLFF	TGTGCCAAGTGGACATTCAGGGAAAAACTGTTTTTT
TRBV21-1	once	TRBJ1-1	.	CASKALIRGNTEAFF	TGTGCCAGCAAAGCCCTCATCCGGGGGAACACTGAAGCTTTCTTT
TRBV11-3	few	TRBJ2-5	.	CASSPPGETQYF	TGTGCCAGCAGCCCACCCGGGGAGACCCAGTACTTC
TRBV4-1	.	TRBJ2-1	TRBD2	CASSQLPGLAYNEQFF	TGCGCCAGCAGCCAACTGCCGGGACTAGCCTACAATGAGCAGTTCTTC
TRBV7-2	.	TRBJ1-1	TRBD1	CASGRQGATEAFF	TGTGCCAGCGGAAGACAGGGGGCGACCGAAGCTTTCTTT
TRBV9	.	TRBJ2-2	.	CASRGTSRTGELFF	TGTGCCAGCAGGGGGACATCCCGCACCGGGGAGCTGTTTTTT
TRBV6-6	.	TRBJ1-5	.	CASSWDTRTAQHF	TGTGCCAGCAGTTGGGACACCCGAACAGCCCAGCATTTT
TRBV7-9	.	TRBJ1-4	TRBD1	CASSGNRGGFSNEKLFF	TGTGCCAGCAGCGGCAACAGGGGCGGTTTTTCTAATGAAAAACTGTTTTTT
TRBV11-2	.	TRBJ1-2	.	CASSSRERGGYTF	TGTGCCAGCAGCTCCAGGGAGCGGGGTGGCTACACCTTC
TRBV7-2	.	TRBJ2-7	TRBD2	CASSFIAGGTLEQYF	TGTGCCAGCAGCTTTATAGCGGGGGGAACACTCGAGCAGTACTTC
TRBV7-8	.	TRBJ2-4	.	CASGRGGAKNIQYF	TGTGCCAGCGGTCGGGGAGGAGCCAAAAACATTCAGTACTTC
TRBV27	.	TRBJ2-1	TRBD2	CASSLIYPGLADNEQFF	TGTGCCAGCAGTTTAATTTACCCGGGACTAGCGGACAATGAGCAGTTCTTC
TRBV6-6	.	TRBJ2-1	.	CASSYAPGVYNEQFF	TGTGCCAGCAGTTATGCCCCCGGGGTCTACAATGAGCAGTTCTTC
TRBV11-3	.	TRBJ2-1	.	CASSSRDTQGNEQFF	TGTGCCAGCAGCTCCCGGGACACCCAGGGAAATGAGCAGTTCTTC
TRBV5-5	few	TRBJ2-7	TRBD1	CASTRTGGVYEQYF	TGTGCCAGCACCCGGACAGGGGGGGTCTACGAGCAGTACTTC
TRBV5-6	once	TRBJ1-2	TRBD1	CASRPDRRGYGYTF	TGTGCCAGCAGGCCGGACAGGAGAGGGTATGGCTACACCTTC
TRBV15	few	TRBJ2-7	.	CATSRGGRNSYEQYF	TGTGCCACCAGCAGGGGGGGGCGGAACTCCTACGAGCAGTACTTC
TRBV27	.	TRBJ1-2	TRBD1	CASSSRGQGYTF	TGTGCCAGCAGTTCCAGGGGGCAAGGCTACACCTTC
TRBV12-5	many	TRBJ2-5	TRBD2	CASGPAGGRETQYF	TGTGCTAGTGGACCAGCGGGGGGCCGGGAGACCCAGTACTTC
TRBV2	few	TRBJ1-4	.	CAMGLPKLFF	TGTGCCATGGGCCTCCCAAAACTGTTTTTT
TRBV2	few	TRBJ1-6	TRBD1	CASSEYGQGSGAPLHF	TGTGCCAGCAGTGAATACGGACAGGGGAGCGGGGCACCCCTCCACTTT
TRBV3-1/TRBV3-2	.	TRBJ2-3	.	CASSQVGEINTDTQYF	TGTGCCAGCAGCCAAGTCGGGGAGATAAACACAGATACGCAGTATTTT
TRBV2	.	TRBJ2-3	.	CASNRYSTDTQYF	TGTGCCAGCAACAGGTATAGCACAGATACGCAGTATTTT
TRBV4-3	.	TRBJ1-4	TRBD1	CASSQVGQGHNEKLFF	TGCGCCAGCAGCCAGGTTGGACAGGGGCATAATGAAAAACTGTTTTTT
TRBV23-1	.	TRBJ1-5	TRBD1	CASSKPYRGALLNQPQHF	TGCGCCAGCAGTAAACCCTACAGGGGGGCACTACTCAATCAGCCCCAGCATTTT
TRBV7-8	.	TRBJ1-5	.	CASSPGGYSNQPQHF	TGTGCCAGCAGCCCGGGCGGGTATAGCAATCAGCCCCAGCATTTT